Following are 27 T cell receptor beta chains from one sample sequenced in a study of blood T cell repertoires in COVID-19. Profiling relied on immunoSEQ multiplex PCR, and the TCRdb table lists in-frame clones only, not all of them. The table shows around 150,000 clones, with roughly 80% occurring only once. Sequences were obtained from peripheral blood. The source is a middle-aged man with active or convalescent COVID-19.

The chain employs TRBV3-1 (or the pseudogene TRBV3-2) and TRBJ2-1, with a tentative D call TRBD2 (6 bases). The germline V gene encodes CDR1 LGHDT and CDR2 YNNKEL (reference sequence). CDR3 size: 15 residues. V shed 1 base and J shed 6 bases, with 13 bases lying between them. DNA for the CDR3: TGTGCCAGCAGCCAAGGGGGGACTTCCGGCAATGAGCAGTTCTTC. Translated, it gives CASSQGGTSGNEQFF.

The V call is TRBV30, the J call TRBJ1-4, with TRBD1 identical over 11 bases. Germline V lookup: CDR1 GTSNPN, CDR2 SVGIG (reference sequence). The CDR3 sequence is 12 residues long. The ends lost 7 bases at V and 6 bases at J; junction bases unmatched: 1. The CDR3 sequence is CASGQGDEKLFF. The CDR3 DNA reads TGTGCCTCGGGACAGGGGGATGAAAAACTGTTTTTT.

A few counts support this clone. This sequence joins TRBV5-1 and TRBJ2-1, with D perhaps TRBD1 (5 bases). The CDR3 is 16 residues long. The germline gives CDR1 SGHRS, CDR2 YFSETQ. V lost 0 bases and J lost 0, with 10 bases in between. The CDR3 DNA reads TGCGCCAGCAGCTTGGTGGGGCTAAGCTCCTACAATGAGCAGTTCTTC. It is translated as CASSLVGLSSYNEQFF.

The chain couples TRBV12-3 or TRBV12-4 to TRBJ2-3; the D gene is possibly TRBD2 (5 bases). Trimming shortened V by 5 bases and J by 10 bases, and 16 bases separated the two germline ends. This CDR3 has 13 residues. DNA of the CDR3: TGTGCCAGCAGTCTGGGGAGTCTGAGTTCGCAGTATTTT. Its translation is CASSLGSLSSQYF.

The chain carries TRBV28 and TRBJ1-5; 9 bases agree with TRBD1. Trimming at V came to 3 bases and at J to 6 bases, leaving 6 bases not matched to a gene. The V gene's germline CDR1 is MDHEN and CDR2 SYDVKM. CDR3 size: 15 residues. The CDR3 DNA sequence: TGTGCCAGCAGTTTCTCTAGACAGGGGGGTCAGCCCCAGCATTTT. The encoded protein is CASSFSRQGGQPQHF. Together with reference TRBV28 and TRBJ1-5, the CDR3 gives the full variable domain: DVKVTQSSRYLVKRTGEKVFLECVQDMDHENMFWYRQDPGLGLRLIYFSYDVKMKEKGDIPEGYSVSREKKERFSLILESASTNQTSMYLCASSFSRQGGQPQHFGDGTRLSIL.

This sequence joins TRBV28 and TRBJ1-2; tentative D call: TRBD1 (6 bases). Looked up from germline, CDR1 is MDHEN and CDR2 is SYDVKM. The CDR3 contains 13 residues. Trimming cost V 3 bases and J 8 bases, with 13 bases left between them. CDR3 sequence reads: CASSLMAGEGYTF. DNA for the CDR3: TGTGCCAGCAGTTTGATGGCAGGGGAAGGCTACACCTTC.

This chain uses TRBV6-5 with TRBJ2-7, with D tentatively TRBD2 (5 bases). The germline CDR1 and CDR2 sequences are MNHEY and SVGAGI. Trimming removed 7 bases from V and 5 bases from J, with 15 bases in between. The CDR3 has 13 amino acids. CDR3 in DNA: TGTGCCAGCACCGCCCCGGGAATACACGAGCAGTACTTC. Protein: CASTAPGIHEQYF.

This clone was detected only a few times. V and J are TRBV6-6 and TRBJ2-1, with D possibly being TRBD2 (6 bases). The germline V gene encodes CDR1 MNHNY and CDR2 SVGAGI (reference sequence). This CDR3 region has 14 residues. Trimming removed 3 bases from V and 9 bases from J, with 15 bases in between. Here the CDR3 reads CASSYSNTAGEQFF. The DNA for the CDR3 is TGTGCCAGCAGTTATTCGAATACAGCGGGTGAGCAGTTCTTC.

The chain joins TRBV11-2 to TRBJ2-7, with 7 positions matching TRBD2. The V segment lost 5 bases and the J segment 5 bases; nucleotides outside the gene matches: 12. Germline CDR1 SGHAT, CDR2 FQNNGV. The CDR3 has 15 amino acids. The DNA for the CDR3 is TGTGCCAGCAGCAAAACGGGGGGAGGGCCCCACGAGCAGTACTTC. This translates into CASSKTGGGPHEQYF. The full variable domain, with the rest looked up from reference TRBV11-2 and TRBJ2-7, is EAGVAQSPRYKIIEKRQSVAFWCNPISGHATLYWYQQILGQGPKLLIQFQNNGVVDDSQLPKDRFSAERLKGVDSTLKIQPAKLEDSAVYLCASSKTGGGPHEQYFGPGTRLTVT.

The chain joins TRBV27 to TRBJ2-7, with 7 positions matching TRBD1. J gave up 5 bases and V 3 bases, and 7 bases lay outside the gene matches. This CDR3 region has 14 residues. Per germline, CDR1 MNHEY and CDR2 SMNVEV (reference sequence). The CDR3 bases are TGTGCCAGCAGTTTGTTGGGGACAGCAAACGAGCAGTACTTC. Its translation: CASSLLGTANEQYF.

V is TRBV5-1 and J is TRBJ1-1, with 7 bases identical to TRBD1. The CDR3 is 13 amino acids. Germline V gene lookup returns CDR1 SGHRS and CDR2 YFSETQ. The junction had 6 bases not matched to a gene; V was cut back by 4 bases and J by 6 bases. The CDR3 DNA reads TGCGCCAGCAGCAGAGCAGGGGGACCTGAAGCTTTCTTT. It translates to CASSRAGGPEAFF.

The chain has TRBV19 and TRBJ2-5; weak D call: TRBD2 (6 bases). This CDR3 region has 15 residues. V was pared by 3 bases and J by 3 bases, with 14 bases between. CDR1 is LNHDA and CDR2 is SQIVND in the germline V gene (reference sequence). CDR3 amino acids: CASSIAGWGKETQYF. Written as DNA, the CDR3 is TGTGCCAGTAGTATCGCGGGGTGGGGAAAAGAGACCCAGTACTTC.

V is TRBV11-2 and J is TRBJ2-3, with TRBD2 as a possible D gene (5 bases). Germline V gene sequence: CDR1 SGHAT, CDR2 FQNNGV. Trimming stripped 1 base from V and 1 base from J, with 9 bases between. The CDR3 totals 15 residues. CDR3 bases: TGTGCCAGCAGCTTAGTTCTAGCAGGCACAGATACGCAGTATTTT. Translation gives CASSLVLAGTDTQYF.

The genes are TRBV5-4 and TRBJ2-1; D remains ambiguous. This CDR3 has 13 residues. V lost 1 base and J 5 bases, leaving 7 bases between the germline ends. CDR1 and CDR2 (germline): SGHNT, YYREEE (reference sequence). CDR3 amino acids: CASSLPFDNEQFF. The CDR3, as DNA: TGTGCCAGCAGCTTGCCGTTTGACAATGAGCAGTTCTTC. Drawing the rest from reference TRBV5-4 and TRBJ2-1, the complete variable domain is ETGVTQSPTHLIKTRGQQVTLRCSSQSGHNTVSWYQQALGQGPQFIFQYYREEENGRGNFPPRFSGLQFPNYSSELNVNALELDDSALYLCASSLPFDNEQFFGPGTRLTVL.

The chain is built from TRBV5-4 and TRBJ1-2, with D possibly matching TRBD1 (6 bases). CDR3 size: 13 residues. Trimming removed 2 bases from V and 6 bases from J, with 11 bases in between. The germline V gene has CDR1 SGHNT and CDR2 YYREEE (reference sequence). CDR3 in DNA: TGTGCCAGCAGCTTCCCCCAGGGGCATGGCTACACCTTC. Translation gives CASSFPQGHGYTF.

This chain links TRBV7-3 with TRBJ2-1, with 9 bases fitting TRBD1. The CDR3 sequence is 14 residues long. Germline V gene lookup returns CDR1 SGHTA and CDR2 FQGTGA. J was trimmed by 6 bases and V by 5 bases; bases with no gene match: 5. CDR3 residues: CASSQQGAFNEQFF. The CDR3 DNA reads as TGTGCCAGCAGCCAACAGGGGGCTTTCAATGAGCAGTTCTTC. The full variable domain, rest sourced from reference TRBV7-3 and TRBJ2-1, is GAGVSQTPSNKVTEKGKYVELRCDPISGHTALYWYRQSLGQGPEFLIYFQGTGAADDSGLPNDRFFAVRPEGSVSTLKIQRTERGDSAVYLCASSQQGAFNEQFFGPGTRLTVL.

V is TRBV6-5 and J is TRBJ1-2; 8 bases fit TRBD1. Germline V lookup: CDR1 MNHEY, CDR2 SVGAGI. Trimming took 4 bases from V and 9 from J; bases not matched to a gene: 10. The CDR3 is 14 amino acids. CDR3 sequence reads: CASSSWTGKLRYTF. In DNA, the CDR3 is TGTGCCAGCAGTTCATGGACAGGGAAACTTCGCTACACCTTC.

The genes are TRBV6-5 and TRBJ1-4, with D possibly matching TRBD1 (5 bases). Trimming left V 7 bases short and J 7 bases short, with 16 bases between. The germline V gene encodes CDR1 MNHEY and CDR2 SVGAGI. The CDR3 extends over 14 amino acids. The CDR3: CASTTGGFREKLFF. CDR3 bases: TGTGCCAGCACCACCGGGGGATTCCGTGAAAAACTGTTTTTT.

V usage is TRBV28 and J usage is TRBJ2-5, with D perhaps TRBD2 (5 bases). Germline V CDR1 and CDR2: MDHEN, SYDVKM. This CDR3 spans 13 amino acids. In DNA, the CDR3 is TGTACCTCCCGAGGGCCATGGCAAGAGACCCAGTACTTC. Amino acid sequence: CTSRGPWQETQYF.

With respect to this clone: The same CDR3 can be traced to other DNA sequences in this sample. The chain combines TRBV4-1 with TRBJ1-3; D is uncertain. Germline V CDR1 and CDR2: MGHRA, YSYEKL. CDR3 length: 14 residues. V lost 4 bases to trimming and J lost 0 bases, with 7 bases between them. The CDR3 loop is CASSLRDSGNTIYF. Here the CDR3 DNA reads TGCGCCAGCAGCCTTCGAGACTCTGGAAACACCATATATTTT.

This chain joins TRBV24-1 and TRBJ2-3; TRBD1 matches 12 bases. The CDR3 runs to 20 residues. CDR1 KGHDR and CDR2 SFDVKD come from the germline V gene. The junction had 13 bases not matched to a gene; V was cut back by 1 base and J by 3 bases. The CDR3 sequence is CATSDFPGTGGESWTDTQYF. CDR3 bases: TGTGCCACCAGTGATTTTCCAGGGACAGGGGGCGAGTCGTGGACAGATACGCAGTATTTT.

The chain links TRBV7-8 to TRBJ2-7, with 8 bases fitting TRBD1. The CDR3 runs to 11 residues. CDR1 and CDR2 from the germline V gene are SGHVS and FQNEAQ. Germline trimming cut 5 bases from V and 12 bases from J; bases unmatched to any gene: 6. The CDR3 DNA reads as TGTGCCAGCAGCCTCCGGGACAGGTGGTACTTC. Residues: CASSLRDRWYF.

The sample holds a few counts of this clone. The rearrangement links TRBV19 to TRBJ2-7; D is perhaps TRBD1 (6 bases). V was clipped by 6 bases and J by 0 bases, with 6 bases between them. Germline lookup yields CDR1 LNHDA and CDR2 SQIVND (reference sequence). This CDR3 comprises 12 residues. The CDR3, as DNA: TGTGCCAGTAGACAGGGCTCCTACGAGCAGTACTTC. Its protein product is CASRQGSYEQYF.

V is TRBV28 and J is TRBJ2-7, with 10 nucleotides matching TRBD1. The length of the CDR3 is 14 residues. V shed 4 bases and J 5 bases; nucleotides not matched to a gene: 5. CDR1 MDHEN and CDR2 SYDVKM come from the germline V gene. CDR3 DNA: TGTGCCAGCAGTTCCTGGACAGGGGGGCACGAGCAGTACTTC. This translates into CASSSWTGGHEQYF.

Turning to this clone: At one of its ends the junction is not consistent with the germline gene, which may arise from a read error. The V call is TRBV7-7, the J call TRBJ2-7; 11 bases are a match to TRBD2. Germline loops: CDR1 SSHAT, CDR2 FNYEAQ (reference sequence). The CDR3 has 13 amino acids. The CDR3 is CASSLAGGHEQYF. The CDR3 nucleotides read TGTGCTAGCAGCCTAGCGGGAGGTCACGAGCAGTACTTC.

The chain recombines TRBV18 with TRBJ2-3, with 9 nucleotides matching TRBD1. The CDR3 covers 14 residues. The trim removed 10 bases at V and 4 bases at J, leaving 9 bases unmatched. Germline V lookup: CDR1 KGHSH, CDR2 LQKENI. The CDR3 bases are TGTGCCACGATGGGACAGGGTGTCTCAGATACGCAGTATTTT. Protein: CATMGQGVSDTQYF.

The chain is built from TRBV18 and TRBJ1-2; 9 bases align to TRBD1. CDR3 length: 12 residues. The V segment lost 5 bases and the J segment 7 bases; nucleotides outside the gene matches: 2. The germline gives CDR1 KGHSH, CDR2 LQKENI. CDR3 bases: TGTGCCAGCTCAGGGACAGGGAGTGGCTACACCTTC. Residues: CASSGTGSGYTF.